A single sample gave rise to the 5 T cell receptor beta chains below, sequenced in a study of T-cell reconstitution after alpha-beta-depleted transplantation in children. During its preparation, the TCRbeta library received unique molecular identifiers. TCRdb recomputed calls from the PCR reads with MiXCR, one row per CDR3 protein. The data show hundreds of thousands of distinct CDR3 sequences, about 16% seen once. Sequencing was performed on PBMCs, mostly from graft donor cells, taken 360 days after TCRalphabeta/CD19-depleted stem cell transplant. These receptors came from a boy less than two years old who had a stem cell transplant for Wiskott-Aldrich syndrome, so the T cells may come from the graft donor.

This clonotype occurred many times. The gene calls are TRBV7-9 and TRBJ2-5; TRBD1 or TRBD2 may be the D gene (5 bases each). Germline V gene lookup returns CDR1 SEHNR and CDR2 FQNEAQ (reference sequence). This CDR3 spans 17 amino acids. Deletions cut 5 bases from V and 5 bases from J, with 24 bases between. The CDR3 DNA reads TGTGCCAGCAGCCTAGGACCCGTGGACTTCTCAGGGGAGACCCAGTACTTC. Its translation is CASSLGPVDFSGETQYF. Full variable domain (remainder filled in from reference TRBV7-9 and TRBJ2-5): DTGVSQNPRHKITKRGQNVTFRCDPISEHNRLYWYRQTLGQGPEFLTYFQNEAQLEKSRLLSDRFSAERPKGSFSTLEIQRTEQGDSAMYLCASSLGPVDFSGETQYFGPGTRLLVL.

This clonotype appeared a few times. The chain is built from TRBV7-6 and TRBJ1-1; D perhaps matches TRBD1 (6 bases). Trimming stripped 1 base from V and 3 bases from J, with 15 bases between. From germline, CDR1 is SGHVS and CDR2 FNYEAQ. The CDR3 runs to 16 residues. The CDR3 nucleotides read TGTGCCAGCAGCTTAGGCCCCCGCACAGGGCACACTGAAGCTTTCTTT. Amino acids: CASSLGPRTGHTEAFF. The whole variable domain, filled in from reference TRBV7-6 and TRBJ1-1, reads GAGVSQSPRYKVTKRGQDVALRCDPISGHVSLYWYRQALGQGPEFLTYFNYEAQQDKSGLPNDRFSAERPEGSISTLTIQRTEQRDSAMYRCASSLGPRTGHTEAFFGQGTRLTVV.

This clonotype was seen many times. The chain joins TRBV7-7 to TRBJ2-1, with TRBD2 identical over 16 bases. Trimming removed 5 bases from V and 1 base from J; junction bases left unmatched: 5. The CDR3 length is 18 residues. Germline-derived CDR1 and CDR2 are SSHAT and FNYEAQ (reference sequence). The CDR3, as DNA: TGTGCCAGCAGCCCGGGACTAGCGGGAGGGCCATCCTACAATGAGCAGTTCTTC. Encoded protein: CASSPGLAGGPSYNEQFF.

This chain links TRBV9 with TRBJ2-5, with 12 bases lining up with TRBD1. This CDR3 has 17 residues. Per germline, CDR1 SGDLS and CDR2 YYNGEE. The ends lost 0 bases at V and 4 bases at J; junction bases unmatched: 7. Here the CDR3 DNA reads TGTGCCAGCAGCGTAGGATCGGGACAGGGGGCTATAGAGACCCAGTACTTC. Amino acid sequence: CASSVGSGQGAIETQYF.

Here the CDR3 reads CASSFVRVETREQYF. As DNA, the CDR3 is TGTGCCAGCAGCTTCGTCAGGGTGGAAACTAGGGAGCAGTACTTC. The rearrangement links TRBV7-9 to TRBJ2-7; D may match TRBD1 or TRBD2 (5 bases each). The CDR3 loop spans 15 amino acids. Looked up from germline, CDR1 is SEHNR and CDR2 is FQNEAQ (reference sequence). Deletions cut 3 bases from V and 7 bases from J, with 19 bases between.